This T cell receptor (beta chain) appears in the sequencing data of a study of blood T cells in healthy people across ages. At least 6.5 million PBMCs were isolated per sample. A second PCR, run for roughly 7 to 11 cycles, used a sample-barcoded 5' primer plus a J-beta primer mix. TCRdb used MiXCR to reprocess the 5' RACE reads, holding one entry per CDR3 protein. Of over 1.5 million distinct CDR3 sequences listed, 40% to 55% were seen once; the top ten hold over 2%. Whole-study findings and limits: Higher diversity, along with more naive CD4+ cells, distinguished long-lived donors from aged donors.

The V end lost 4 bases, the J end lost 7 bases, and 16 bases lay between the germline ends. Germline CDR1 and CDR2: DFQATT and SNEGSKA (reference sequence). CDR3 size: 13 residues. This clonotype was counted only a few times. What it recognizes is unknown. This chain joins TRBV20-1 and TRBJ2-5; a possible D gene is TRBD2 (6 bases). This clonotype was obtained from a woman aged 40 to 50 in good health. Material for sequencing was blood. This CDR3 is CSAIGDFMGTQYF. CDR3 bases: TGCAGTGCTATTGGGGACTTTATGGGGACCCAGTACTTC.